Listed here are 28 T cell receptor beta chains from one sample, sequenced in a study of cytomegalovirus exposure and HLA in healthy donors. The study ran its PCR with 60 Vbeta and 13 Jbeta primers. Produced via immunoSEQ multiplex PCR; TCRdb's table is partial and in-frame only. The top ten clones hold 1.6% of a sample with approximately 180,000 clones, around 75% of them seen once. The sequenced sample consisted of PBMCs. These receptors were taken from a woman aged 50 to 60 in good health and CMV-seronegative.

In its sample, this clone was seen a few times. The V gene is TRBV6-6, the J gene TRBJ1-1; possible D gene TRBD1, 6 bases. There are 12 residues in the CDR3. Per the germline V gene, CDR1 is MNHNY and CDR2 is SVGAGI (reference sequence). Trimming took 4 bases from V and 7 from J, leaving 10 bases between them. In DNA, the CDR3 is TGTGCCAGCAGTTCCGGACAGAGTGAAGCTTTCTTT. This gives the protein CASSSGQSEAFF.

V gene TRBV18 combines with J gene TRBJ2-2; 7 nucleotides match TRBD1. This CDR3 comprises 14 residues. V lost 5 bases to trimming and J lost 4 bases; unmatched junction nucleotides: 4. CDR1 and CDR2 (germline): KGHSH, LQKENI. CDR3 sequence (DNA): TGTGCCAGCTCAATTGGGACAGTCACCGGGGAGCTGTTTTTT. This codes for CASSIGTVTGELFF.

For this clone: A read error may account for a junction end that differs from germline. This rearrangement joins TRBV5-8 to TRBJ2-7, with 7 bases fitting TRBD1. This CDR3 is built from 15 residues. Germline CDR1 is SGHTS and CDR2 is YDEGEE. The CDR3 region is CASSLGTATTYEQYF. CDR3 in DNA: TGTGCCAGCAGTTTGGGGACAGCTACCACCTACGAGCAGTACTTC.

CDR3 bases: TGTGCCAGCAGCTCGGGAGGACGGAGGTCACCCCTCCACTTT. It translates to CASSSGGRRSPLHF. The chain joins TRBV7-2 to TRBJ1-6; D gene uncertain. The germline CDR1 and CDR2 sequences are SGHTA and FQGNSA. V was shortened by 4 bases and J by 10 bases, with 14 bases between the two germline ends. The length of the CDR3 is 14 residues. The complete variable domain, with remaining parts taken from reference TRBV7-2 and TRBJ1-6, reads GAGVSQSPSNKVTEKGKDVELRCDPISGHTALYWYRQSLGQGLEFLIYFQGNSAPDKSGLPSDRFSAERTGGSVSTLTIQRTQQEDSAVYLCASSSGGRRSPLHFGNGTRLTVT.

The chain uses TRBV11-3 and TRBJ2-2, with 11 bases aligning to TRBD1. V lost 5 bases to trimming and J lost 5 bases; unmatched junction nucleotides: 10. This CDR3 has 17 residues. CDR1 SGHNT and CDR2 YENEEA come from the germline V gene. CDR3 amino acids: CASSSLTGTGGTGELFF. The DNA of the CDR3 is TGTGCCAGCAGCAGCCTAACAGGGACAGGGGGTACCGGGGAGCTGTTTTTT.

V is TRBV5-5 and J is TRBJ1-2; 10 bases are a match to TRBD1. The trim removed 4 bases at V and 2 bases at J, leaving 5 bases unmatched. The CDR3 sequence is 15 residues long. CDR1 is SGHKS, CDR2 YYEKEE, per germline (reference sequence). In nucleotides, the CDR3 is TGTGCCAGCAGCCGCGGGACAGGGGAGAACTATGGCTACACCTTC. Protein sequence: CASSRGTGENYGYTF.

The rearrangement uses TRBV18 and TRBJ1-1; no definite D call. V shed 3 bases and J shed 1 base, with 9 bases lying between them. CDR3 length equals 14 residues. Per the germline V gene, CDR1 is KGHSH and CDR2 is LQKENI. The CDR3 coding sequence is TGTGCCAGCTCACCCCTATCCACGAACACTGAAGCTTTCTTT. This translates into CASSPLSTNTEAFF. The full variable domain, in which reference TRBV18 and TRBJ1-1 provide the parts outside the CDR3, is NAGVMQNPRHLVRRRGQEARLRCSPMKGHSHVYWYRQLPEEGLKFMVYLQKENIIDESGMPKERFSAEFPKEGPSILRIQQVVRGDSAAYFCASSPLSTNTEAFFGQGTRLTVV.

The rearrangement uses TRBV29-1 and TRBJ2-3, with TRBD2 identical over 10 bases. The germline V gene encodes CDR1 SQVTM and CDR2 ANQGSEA. V gave up 4 bases and J gave up 6 bases; unmatched junction bases: 10. The CDR3 contains 15 residues. The CDR3 bases are TGCAGCGTTGTAGGGCTAGCGGGAGCATGGGATACGCAGTATTTT. Its translation is CSVVGLAGAWDTQYF.

The J gene is TRBJ1-1, the V gene TRBV7-9; D not resolved. Trimming stripped 1 base from V and 0 bases from J, with 18 bases between. The CDR3 has 18 residues. The germline gives CDR1 SEHNR, CDR2 FQNEAQ (reference sequence). The CDR3 sequence is CASSLDGLSLGMNTEAFF. The CDR3 DNA reads as TGTGCCAGCAGCTTAGACGGACTCAGTTTGGGGATGAACACTGAAGCTTTCTTT.

The genes are TRBV5-1 and TRBJ1-1, with unresolved D. The CDR3 consists of 17 residues. Trimming pared 4 bases from V and 0 bases from J, leaving 19 bases between. Germline loops: CDR1 SGHRS, CDR2 YFSETQ. The CDR3 DNA reads as TGCGCCAGCAGCGGCAGAAAAACCCCGGGAATGAACACTGAAGCTTTCTTT. Its protein is CASSGRKTPGMNTEAFF.

V usage is TRBV7-9 and J usage is TRBJ2-5; no firm D call. Trimming left V 5 bases short and J 5 bases short, with 9 bases between. The germline CDR1 and CDR2 sequences are SEHNR and FQNEAQ (reference sequence). This CDR3 is 12 amino acids long. CDR3 nucleotides: TGTGCCAGCAGCCTAAACTTGGAGACCCAGTACTTC. Its translation is CASSLNLETQYF.

The rearrangement joins TRBV7-2 to TRBJ2-7; TRBD2 agrees at 10 bases. Trimming at V came to 3 bases and at J to 4 bases, leaving 6 bases not matched to a gene. The CDR3 is made up of 15 amino acids. Per germline, CDR1 SGHTA and CDR2 FQGNSA. The CDR3, as DNA: TGTGCCAGCAGCTTGGGTCTAGCGGGAGTTTACGAGCAGTACTTC. The encoded protein is CASSLGLAGVYEQYF.

The rearrangement uses TRBV9 and TRBJ2-7; a weak D match, TRBD2 (5 bases). V lost 0 bases and J 2 bases, leaving 9 bases between the germline ends. The length of the CDR3 is 14 residues. Per the germline V gene, CDR1 is SGDLS and CDR2 is YYNGEE. This CDR3 reads CASSVGGDTYEQYF. The CDR3 region has the DNA TGTGCCAGCAGCGTAGGGGGAGATACCTACGAGCAGTACTTC.

This sequence joins TRBV7-9 and TRBJ1-2, with D perhaps TRBD1 (5 bases). The length of the CDR3 is 15 residues. Germline V lookup: CDR1 SEHNR, CDR2 FQNEAQ (reference sequence). Deletions cut 5 bases from V and 4 bases from J, with 17 bases between. The DNA of the CDR3 is TGTGCCAGCAGCAAGGAAGTAGCAAGGGGCTATGGCTACACCTTC. Encoded protein: CASSKEVARGYGYTF.

The J gene is TRBJ2-3, the V gene TRBV28, with D possibly matching TRBD2 (5 bases). The CDR3 loop spans 18 amino acids. The germline V gene has CDR1 MDHEN and CDR2 SYDVKM. With 5 bases removed from V and 0 bases from J, the gap between germline ends came to 21 bases. CDR3 amino acids: CASSLPLGSGSSTDTQYF. CDR3 bases: TGTGCCAGCAGTCTCCCCCTAGGGAGCGGCTCTAGCACAGATACGCAGTATTTT. The variable domain in full, with the rest retrieved from reference TRBV28 and TRBJ2-3, is DVKVTQSSRYLVKRTGEKVFLECVQDMDHENMFWYRQDPGLGLRLIYFSYDVKMKEKGDIPEGYSVSREKKERFSLILESASTNQTSMYLCASSLPLGSGSSTDTQYFGPGTRLTVL.

The rearrangement uses TRBV25-1 and TRBJ1-2; D not certain. The CDR3 sequence is 12 residues long. From germline, CDR1 is MGHDK and CDR2 SYGVNS. V lost 4 bases, J lost 8 bases, and 11 bases lay in between. The CDR3: CASSGGSEGYTF. The CDR3 nucleotides read TGTGCCAGCAGTGGCGGGTCGGAAGGCTACACCTTC.

This chain connects TRBV19 to TRBJ1-3; D gene unclear. The CDR3 sequence is 16 residues long. Germline V gene lookup returns CDR1 LNHDA and CDR2 SQIVND (reference sequence). V was shortened by 3 bases and J by 0 bases, with 12 bases between the two germline ends. CDR3 sequence reads: CASSILTLSSGNTIYF. DNA of the CDR3: TGTGCCAGTAGTATCCTCACTCTTAGCTCTGGAAACACCATATATTTT.

In this sample, this clone turned up a few times. V gene TRBV29-1 combines with J gene TRBJ1-4, with TRBD1 as a possible D gene (5 bases). V was cut by 7 bases and J by 7 bases, with 10 bases left in between. CDR3 length equals 11 residues. In germline, CDR1 is SQVTM, CDR2 ANQGSEA. The CDR3 sequence: CSGRGFEKLFF. In DNA, the CDR3 is TGCAGCGGAAGGGGATTTGAAAAACTGTTTTTT.

V and J are TRBV19 and TRBJ2-7; 14 bases agree with TRBD2. This CDR3 spans 14 amino acids. V was clipped by 4 bases and J by 8 bases; unmatched bases: 4. Germline V gene lookup returns CDR1 LNHDA and CDR2 SQIVND (reference sequence). The CDR3 bases are TGTGCCAGTAGTAAGGGACTAGCGGGAGAGAAGCAGTACTTC. This sequence encodes CASSKGLAGEKQYF.

This clone was observed a few times. This chain uses TRBV4-3 with TRBJ1-1, with no clear D. The CDR3 contains 15 residues. The germline gives CDR1 LGHNA, CDR2 YSLEER. V gave up 0 bases and J gave up 3 bases, with 11 bases separating them. The CDR3 is CASSQDASKHTEAFF. Here the CDR3 DNA reads TGCGCCAGCAGCCAAGATGCGAGTAAACACACTGAAGCTTTCTTT.

This chain connects TRBV9 to TRBJ2-1, with D possibly matching TRBD2 (7 bases). V dropped 4 bases and J dropped 4 bases, with 21 bases sitting between them. The CDR3 is 17 amino acids. The germline CDR1 and CDR2 sequences are SGDLS and YYNGEE. CDR3 DNA sequence: TGTGCCAGCAGCCTCCAGGGGCGGGGGATCCAATACAATGAGCAGTTCTTC. Translated, it gives CASSLQGRGIQYNEQFF.

This clone was seen a few times. The chain has TRBV2 and TRBJ1-1; the match to TRBD1 covers 8 bases. The V and J ends lost 3 bases and 5 bases, in that order; junction bases with no gene match: 2. Germline loops: CDR1 SNHLY, CDR2 FYNNEI. The CDR3 sequence is 13 residues long. The CDR3 spells CASSDRGRTEAFF. CDR3 coding DNA: TGTGCCAGCAGTGACAGGGGGCGGACTGAAGCTTTCTTT.

This sequence joins TRBV5-1 and TRBJ2-2; perhaps TRBD1 as D (6 bases). Trimming shortened V by 4 bases and J by 4 bases, and 17 bases separated the two germline ends. CDR1 and CDR2 from the germline V gene are SGHRS and YFSETQ. The CDR3 contains 16 residues. The CDR3, as DNA: TGCGCCAGCAGCCTCTCGCAGGGGAGAGTCACCGGGGAGCTGTTTTTT. Its translation is CASSLSQGRVTGELFF.

The V call is TRBV5-6, the J call TRBJ2-3; possible D gene TRBD2, 6 bases. CDR1 SGHDT and CDR2 YYEEEE come from the germline V gene. The CDR3 sequence is 16 residues long. V was shortened by 1 base and J by 2 bases, with 14 bases between the two germline ends. CDR3 region: CASSLMIADPTDTQYF. In nucleotides, the CDR3 is TGTGCCAGCAGCTTGATGATAGCGGACCCCACAGATACGCAGTATTTT.

This clone was seen a single time. This chain connects TRBV27 to TRBJ2-7; 10 bases agree with TRBD1. Per germline, CDR1 MNHEY and CDR2 SMNVEV (reference sequence). The CDR3 length is 15 residues. The V and J ends lost 6 bases and 1 base, in that order; junction bases with no gene match: 6. For the CDR3, the DNA is TGTGCCAGCAGGACGCCGGGACAGGGGTCCTACGAGCAGTACTTC. Amino acids: CASRTPGQGSYEQYF.

The genes are TRBV7-8 and TRBJ2-1; 8 positions agree with TRBD2. Germline CDR1 reads SGHVS; CDR2 reads FQNEAQ. The CDR3 sequence is 17 residues long. The V and J ends lost 5 bases and 4 bases, in that order; junction bases with no gene match: 13. The CDR3 is CASSRRGTRDNYNEQFF. DNA for the CDR3: TGTGCCAGCAGCCGGAGGGGGACTAGAGATAATTACAATGAGCAGTTCTTC.

The chain is built from TRBV5-6 and TRBJ2-7; 7 bases fit TRBD1. The CDR3 loop spans 14 amino acids. V gave up 1 base and J gave up 1 base; unmatched junction bases: 2. From germline, CDR1 is SGHDT and CDR2 YYEEEE. The CDR3 sequence is CASSLTRGSYEQYF. The CDR3, as DNA: TGTGCCAGCAGCTTGACCAGGGGGTCCTACGAGCAGTACTTC.

The rearrangement uses TRBV14 and TRBJ2-1, with 12 bases lining up with TRBD2. CDR3 length: 18 residues. The germline V gene encodes CDR1 SGHDN and CDR2 FVKESK. The V and J ends lost 2 bases and 8 bases, in that order; junction bases with no gene match: 13. CDR3 protein: CASSQPLASGRGSHEQFF. In nucleotides, the CDR3 is TGTGCCAGCAGCCAACCCCTCGCTAGCGGGAGGGGTAGCCATGAGCAGTTCTTC.